This T cell receptor beta chain was obtained from a study of T cell responses to AZD1222 COVID-19 vaccine. General study results and limits: Across spike, vaccine-associated CD4 TCRs were found, dominant at 160-218 and 743-854. Sampled repertoires all dated from after the peak T cell response.

Assay: immunoSEQ multiplex PCR; the TCRdb copy retains only in-frame clones and omits some. The sample lists about 50,000 clones, about 87% occurring once. This clone has just a few counts. The antigen is undetermined. This CDR3 is built from 15 residues. The source of this sequence is an adult in good health. Source: peripheral blood, taken on day 0 of AZD1222 vaccination. The gene calls are TRBV21-1 and TRBJ2-7. TRBV21-1 is listed as a pseudogene. The CDR3 nucleotides read TGTGCCAGCAGCAGACCGGGGCCGAGGACCTACGAGCAGTACTTC. Its translation is CASSRPGPRTYEQYF.